These T cell receptor beta chains were read from a single sample in a study of OX40 agonist ivuxolimab in advanced cancers. Produced via immunoSEQ multiplex PCR; TCRdb's table is partial and in-frame only. The sample yields tens of thousands of clones, about 94% seen once. The source material was CD4+ or CD8+ T cells sorted from blood, sampled in a trial of the OX40 agonist ivuxolimab. These receptor sequences come from an adult with an advanced solid tumor such as melanoma, head and neck, liver or kidney cancer. CDR3s include the opening cysteine and the closing phenylalanine or tryptophan. A D gene is named only where the DNA matches it firmly. Not every row has a clone size; where given, it reads once, few, many or a size class.

J | D | size | V | CDR3 | DNA
TRBJ1-5 | TRBD1 | NA | TRBV10-2 | CASGTGAQPQHF | TGCGCCAGTGGGACAGGGGCTCAGCCCCAGCATTTT
TRBJ2-5 | TRBD2 | NA | TRBV7-2 | CASSSIAVLAGVQETQYF | TGTGCCAGCAGCTCCATAGCAGTTCTAGCGGGAGTACAAGAGACCCAGTACTTC
TRBJ2-3 | TRBD2 | NA | TRBV30 | CAWTQRSGGRDTQYF | TGTGCCTGGACCCAGAGGAGCGGGGGCCGGGATACGCAGTATTTT
TRBJ1-2 | TRBD1 | few | TRBV7-3 | CASSLSWRRDRVGYGYTF | TGTGCCAGCAGCTTAAGTTGGCGAAGGGACAGGGTAGGCTATGGCTACACCTTC
TRBJ2-2 | NA | NA | TRBV5-1 | CASSLAPNTGELFF | TGCGCCAGCAGCTTGGCCCCGAACACCGGGGAGCTGTTTTTT
TRBJ2-1 | TRBD2 | NA | TRBV6-5 | CASSSPGGRQFF | TGTGCCAGCAGTTCTCCGGGAGGAAGGCAGTTCTTC
TRBJ2-2 | TRBD2 | once | TRBV15 | CATSRGGTANTGELFF | TGTGCCACCAGCAGGGGAGGGACCGCGAACACCGGGGAGCTGTTTTTT
TRBJ2-7 | NA | NA | TRBV4-1 | CASSQHGAGVGGEQYF | TGCGCCAGCAGCCAACATGGGGCAGGGGTGGGGGGCGAGCAGTACTTC
TRBJ2-1 | NA | NA | TRBV7-2 | CASSSQGNEQFF | TGTGCCAGCAGCAGCCAAGGGAATGAGCAGTTCTTC
TRBJ2-1 | TRBD2 | NA | TRBV5-6 | CASSLVGGLVPPFF | TGTGCCAGCAGCTTGGTGGGGGGACTAGTTCCTCCGTTCTTC
TRBJ1-2 | NA | NA | TRBV14 | CASSQDPLGGYTF | TGTGCCAGCAGCCAAGATCCACTTGGTGGCTACACCTTC
TRBJ2-1 | TRBD2 | NA | TRBV5-1 | CASSTRLAASSYNEQFF | TGCGCCAGCAGCACCCGACTAGCGGCTAGCTCCTACAATGAGCAGTTCTTC
TRBJ2-2 | NA | NA | TRBV28 | CASSLTRADTGELFF | TGTGCCAGCAGTTTAACCAGGGCCGACACCGGGGAGCTGTTTTTT
TRBJ2-5 | NA | few | TRBV2 | CASRGPGETQYF | TGTGCCAGCAGAGGACCTGGGGAGACCCAGTACTTC
TRBJ2-7 | TRBD1 | once | TRBV10-3 | CAISESVTGGYEQYF | TGTGCCATCAGTGAGTCGGTGACAGGGGGCTACGAGCAGTACTTC
TRBJ1-1 | NA | few | TRBV28 | CASRPGGNTEAFF | TGTGCCAGCAGGCCAGGTGGGAACACTGAAGCTTTCTTT
TRBJ1-2 | NA | few | TRBV19 | CASRRGGTNYGYTF | TGTGCCAGTAGGCGAGGCGGCACCAACTATGGCTACACCTTC
TRBJ2-7 | NA | NA | TRBV5-8 | CASSPGRGVNEQYF | TGTGCCAGCAGCCCGGGACGGGGCGTAAACGAGCAGTACTTC
TRBJ2-2 | TRBD2 | NA | TRBV7-9 | CASSLAREGELFF | TGTGCCAGCAGCTTAGCGCGGGAGGGTGAGCTGTTTTTT
TRBJ1-1 | TRBD1 | NA | TRBV5-4 | CASSPRSGTGEGTEAFF | TGTGCCAGCAGCCCCCGGTCTGGGACAGGGGAGGGAACTGAAGCTTTCTTT
TRBJ1-2 | NA | NA | TRBV6-5 | CASSRRQERIF | TGTGCCAGCAGCCGCCGGCAGGAAAGGATCTTC
TRBJ2-6 | TRBD2 | NA | TRBV19 | CASSRLAGYGANVLTF | TGTGCCAGTAGTCGTCTAGCGGGATACGGGGCCAACGTCCTGACTTTC
TRBJ1-2 | NA | once | TRBV5-1 | CASSDSSSSYTF | TGCGCCAGCAGCGACAGCTCCAGTAGCTACACCTTC
TRBJ1-2 | NA | NA | TRBV28 | CARPGQYGYTF | TGTGCCAGGCCAGGGCAATATGGCTACACCTTC
TRBJ2-1 | TRBD2 | NA | TRBV5-1 | CASSVGLAAYNEQFF | TGCGCCAGCAGCGTGGGACTAGCGGCCTACAATGAGCAGTTCTTC
TRBJ2-7 | NA | NA | TRBV2 | CASHPGLSGEQYF | TGTGCCAGCCACCCGGGCCTCAGTGGGGAGCAGTACTTC
TRBJ2-7 | NA | NA | TRBV28 | CASSWSSARSYEQYF | TGTGCCAGCAGTTGGTCGAGCGCCCGCTCCTACGAGCAGTACTTC
TRBJ1-1 | NA | NA | TRBV25-1 | CASSEYIGSNTEAFF | TGTGCCAGCAGTGAATATATAGGCTCTAACACTGAAGCTTTCTTT
TRBJ2-1 | TRBD2 | NA | TRBV28 | CASSAASGSHNEQFF | TGTGCCAGCAGTGCCGCGAGCGGGAGCCACAATGAGCAGTTCTTC
TRBJ2-7 | NA | NA | TRBV15 | CATSTPMGEQYF | TGTGCCACCAGCACCCCGATGGGCGAGCAGTACTTC
TRBJ2-5 | NA | few | TRBV5-6 | CASSFPGEGTQYF | TGTGCCAGCAGCTTTCCGGGAGAGGGGACCCAGTACTTC
TRBJ2-1 | TRBD2 | NA | TRBV7-2 | CASSLEAGAYNEQFF | TGTGCCAGCAGCTTAGAGGCGGGGGCCTACAATGAGCAGTTCTTC
TRBJ2-7 | TRBD1 | NA | TRBV4-1 | CATSPLDRGRASHEQYF | TGCGCCACCTCACCTCTTGACAGGGGGCGAGCTTCCCACGAGCAGTACTTC
TRBJ2-3 | NA | NA | TRBV20-1 | CSALSTDTQYF | TGCAGTGCTTTGAGCACAGATACGCAGTATTTT
TRBJ1-1 | NA | NA | TRBV9 | CASSVAPGTTEAFF | TGTGCCAGCAGCGTAGCCCCCGGAACGACTGAAGCTTTCTTT
TRBJ2-1 | NA | NA | TRBV7-2 | CASSRFTNNEQFF | TGTGCCAGCAGCCGTTTTACAAACAATGAGCAGTTCTTC
TRBJ1-6 | NA | NA | TRBV13 | CASSNRDSPLHF | TGTGCCAGCAGCAACCGGGATTCACCCCTCCACTTT
TRBJ2-5 | TRBD1 | NA | TRBV11-3 | CASSTRDRGQETQYF | TGTGCCAGCAGCACCCGGGACAGAGGACAAGAGACCCAGTACTTC
TRBJ1-5 | TRBD1 | once | TRBV18 | CASSALGTGGGQPQHF | TGTGCCAGCTCAGCCCTTGGGACAGGGGGCGGTCAGCCCCAGCATTTT
TRBJ2-7 | TRBD1 | NA | TRBV18 | CASSVQGADYEQYF | TGTGCCAGCTCAGTACAGGGGGCGGACTACGAGCAGTACTTC
TRBJ2-7 | NA | NA | TRBV7-2 | CASSLWVSYEQYF | TGTGCCAGCAGCTTATGGGTTTCCTACGAGCAGTACTTC
TRBJ2-1 | NA | few | TRBV28 | CASSPRGGIMDNEQFF | TGTGCCAGCAGTCCCCGAGGAGGCATCATGGACAATGAGCAGTTCTTC
TRBJ2-6 | NA | NA | TRBV9 | CASSVGMGAGANVLTF | TGTGCCAGCAGCGTAGGAATGGGGGCTGGGGCCAACGTCCTGACTTTC
TRBJ2-2 | TRBD1 | NA | TRBV18 | CASSPPNRGNTGELFF | TGTGCCAGCTCACCACCGAACAGGGGAAACACCGGGGAGCTGTTTTTT
TRBJ1-1 | NA | NA | TRBV7-9 | CASSLDQGLTEAFF | TGTGCCAGCAGCTTAGACCAGGGTCTCACTGAAGCTTTCTTT
TRBJ2-7 | NA | NA | TRBV28 | CASSPASETYEQYF | TGTGCCAGCTCCCCAGCTAGCGAAACCTACGAGCAGTACTTC
TRBJ2-7 | TRBD1 | NA | TRBV30 | CAWSVLQGVNEQYF | TGTGCCTGGAGTGTGCTACAGGGGGTGAACGAGCAGTACTTC
TRBJ2-3 | NA | NA | TRBV7-3 | CASSLTPKADTQYF | TGTGCCAGCAGCTTAACCCCCAAGGCAGATACGCAGTATTTT
TRBJ2-7 | TRBD1 | NA | TRBV28 | CASSSASSDREHEQYF | TGTGCCAGCAGCTCCGCATCTTCGGACAGGGAACACGAGCAGTACTTC
TRBJ2-1 | NA | NA | TRBV5-6 | CASSFRGLANANEQFF | TGTGCCAGCAGCTTCCGTGGGTTAGCGAACGCCAATGAGCAGTTCTTC
TRBJ1-4 | NA | once | TRBV27 | CASSFSVLEKLFF | TGTGCCAGCAGTTTTTCGGTCCTGGAAAAACTGTTTTTT
TRBJ2-3 | TRBD2 | NA | TRBV19 | CASGRIAGLTDTQYF | TGTGCCAGTGGGAGAATAGCGGGTTTGACAGATACGCAGTATTTT
TRBJ2-2 | TRBD1 | NA | TRBV5-1 | CASSPQGAFAGELFF | TGCGCCAGCAGCCCTCAGGGGGCGTTCGCCGGGGAGCTGTTTTTT
TRBJ2-7 | TRBD1 | NA | TRBV28 | CASSPRTGQTSYEQYF | TGTGCCAGCAGTCCAAGGACAGGCCAAACCTCCTACGAGCAGTACTTC
TRBJ2-5 | NA | NA | TRBV4-1 | CASSQWLRETQYF | TGCGCCAGCAGCCAATGGCTCAGAGAGACCCAGTACTTC
TRBJ2-2 | TRBD2 | NA | TRBV9 | CASSVGRLAGFTGELFF | TGTGCCAGCAGCGTGGGACGACTAGCGGGTTTCACCGGGGAGCTGTTTTTT
TRBJ1-1 | NA | NA | TRBV30 | CAWRVFGNTEAFF | TGTGCCTGGAGAGTTTTCGGTAACACTGAAGCTTTCTTT
TRBJ2-2 | TRBD1 | NA | TRBV6-6 | CASQGANTGELFF | TGTGCCAGCCAGGGGGCGAACACCGGGGAGCTGTTTTTT
TRBJ2-5 | NA | few | TRBV28 | CASKGLPLETQYF | TGTGCCAGCAAAGGGCTACCCCTAGAGACCCAGTACTTC